What follows are 15 T cell receptor beta chains derived from one specimen sequenced in a study of technical replicates of blood from a handful of donors. Repertoires were generated with immunoSEQ multiplex PCR, while TCRdb's copy carries only in-frame clones and drops some. The repertoire has 60,000 to 75,000 clones, around 97% of them found once; the top ten carry 0.25% to 0.35%. Sequenced: T cells isolated from PBMCs. These receptors were taken from a human donor in good health.

This clone turned up a few times. Other DNA sequences from this sample encode an identical CDR3 as well. The V and J genes are TRBV29-1 and TRBJ2-2, with D unresolved. Germline V gene data show CDR1 as SQVTM and CDR2 as ANQGSEA. The CDR3 spans 11 residues. V was clipped by 5 bases and J by 1 base, with 2 bases between them. The CDR3 here is CSVRNTGELFF. The CDR3, as DNA: TGCAGCGTTCGGAACACCGGGGAGCTGTTTTTT.

The chain links TRBV6-1 to TRBJ2-7; D is perhaps TRBD1 (5 bases). There are 13 residues in the CDR3. V was trimmed by 3 bases and J by 2 bases, leaving 8 bases between them. The germline CDR1 and CDR2 sequences are MNHNS and SASEGT. The CDR3 DNA sequence: TGTGCCAGCAGTGACAGGGTTGCCTACGAGCAGTACTTC. This gives the protein CASSDRVAYEQYF.

In its sample, this clone was seen a few times. The chain employs TRBV5-6 and TRBJ1-2, with a tentative D call TRBD1 (5 bases). This CDR3 spans 13 amino acids. CDR1 and CDR2 from the germline V gene are SGHDT and YYEEEE. V lost 4 bases to trimming and J lost 8 bases, with 15 bases between them. The CDR3: CASSTIRVRGYTF. The DNA of the CDR3 is TGTGCCAGCAGCACCATCAGGGTGCGGGGCTACACCTTC.

This clone came up once. The rearrangement links TRBV14 to TRBJ2-7; 7 nucleotides line up with TRBD1. This CDR3 contains 15 residues. V trimming: 1 base; J trimming: 9 bases; junction bases outside the gene matches: 12. Germline V gene lookup returns CDR1 SGHDN and CDR2 FVKESK. CDR3 in DNA: TGTGCCAGCAGCCAAGGAGGGGGCTACACCGGTGGGCAGTACTTC. Its translation is CASSQGGGYTGGQYF.

This rearrangement joins TRBV6-1 to TRBJ2-7; D is uncertain. Germline values: CDR1 MNHNS, CDR2 SASEGT. The CDR3 is 12 amino acids. Trimming took 7 bases from V and 2 from J, leaving 9 bases between them. This chain's CDR3 is CASNVRAYEQYF. CDR3 DNA: TGTGCCAGCAACGTCCGGGCCTACGAGCAGTACTTC.

CDR3 in amino acids: CASSLAVARNTGELFF. The CDR3, as DNA: TGTGCCAGCAGCTTAGCGGTGGCGCGGAACACCGGGGAGCTGTTTTTT. The V gene is TRBV5-4, the J gene TRBJ2-2; D might be TRBD2 (5 bases). The CDR3 covers 16 residues. Germline assignment: CDR1 SGHNT and CDR2 YYREEE (reference sequence). Trimming stripped 2 bases from V and 1 base from J, with 12 bases between.

The chain combines TRBV7-9 with TRBJ2-7, with TRBD1 matching over 7 bases. This CDR3 region has 14 residues. Germline V gene data show CDR1 as SEHNR and CDR2 as FQNEAQ (reference sequence). J was trimmed by 0 bases and V by 5 bases; bases with no gene match: 4. CDR3 loop: CASSPWDSSYEQYF. CDR3 bases: TGTGCCAGCAGCCCTTGGGACAGCTCCTACGAGCAGTACTTC.

This chain joins TRBV7-9 and TRBJ1-2; D gene unclear. Trimming removed 5 bases from V and 5 bases from J, with 18 bases in between. CDR3 length equals 15 residues. CDR1 is SEHNR, CDR2 FQNEAQ, per germline (reference sequence). Here the CDR3 reads CASSIKMTGSYGYTF. The CDR3 nucleotides are TGTGCCAGCAGCATTAAAATGACGGGTTCGTATGGCTACACCTTC.

The table lists this clone with a count of one. The V gene is TRBV19, the J gene TRBJ1-2, with 8 bases identical to TRBD1. The CDR3 is 14 amino acids. Trimming cost V 7 bases and J 0 bases; bases outside gene matches: 4. CDR1 and CDR2 from the germline V gene are LNHDA and SQIVND (reference sequence). For the CDR3, the DNA is TGTGCCAGTACCCTGGACAGGGCTAACTATGGCTACACCTTC. Translating gives CASTLDRANYGYTF.

J is TRBJ2-1 and V is TRBV4-1; D is possibly TRBD1 (5 bases). This CDR3 is 16 amino acids long. V shed 2 bases and J shed 0 bases, with 11 bases lying between them. CDR1 MGHRA and CDR2 YSYEKL come from the germline V gene. The CDR3 spells CASSQRGLFSYNEQFF. CDR3 sequence (DNA): TGCGCCAGCAGCCAAAGGGGCTTATTCTCCTACAATGAGCAGTTCTTC.

The V call is TRBV5-5, the J call TRBJ2-1; TRBD2 agrees at 8 bases. The CDR3 contains 14 residues. Germline assignment: CDR1 SGHKS and CDR2 YYEKEE (reference sequence). V shed 2 bases, J shed 8 bases, and the junction held 6 bases outside the gene matches. The chain's CDR3 is CASSLAGEVYEQFF. DNA for the CDR3: TGTGCCAGCAGCTTAGCGGGAGAGGTCTATGAGCAGTTCTTC.

This chain links TRBV19 with TRBJ2-7; a possible D gene is TRBD2 (5 bases). The germline V gene has CDR1 LNHDA and CDR2 SQIVND (reference sequence). The germline V and J ends were trimmed by 3 bases and 6 bases, with 15 bases remaining between them. CDR3 length equals 14 residues. CDR3 DNA sequence: TGTGCCAGTAGTATCTGGGAGTTTGGTGGCGAGCAGTACTTC. Its translation: CASSIWEFGGEQYF.

The CDR3 bases are TGTGCCAGCAGCGTCGACAGGGGGAAATCGAACACTGAAGCTTTCTTT. Protein sequence: CASSVDRGKSNTEAFF. The gene calls are TRBV9 and TRBJ1-1, with TRBD1 matching over 9 bases. The J segment lost 1 base and the V segment lost 2 bases, leaving 6 bases of the junction unmatched. Looked up from germline, CDR1 is SGDLS and CDR2 is YYNGEE. The CDR3 extends over 16 amino acids.

The chain combines TRBV4-1 with TRBJ2-7; D possibly corresponds to TRBD2 (5 bases). The CDR3 is made up of 13 amino acids. V was clipped by 5 bases and J by 3 bases, with 11 bases between them. Germline V gives CDR1 MGHRA, CDR2 YSYEKL. CDR3 residues: CASSSRTFYEQYF. The CDR3 DNA reads as TGCGCCAGCAGCTCCAGGACTTTCTACGAGCAGTACTTC.

V gene TRBV14 combines with J gene TRBJ2-7; D not certain. Per the germline V gene, CDR1 is SGHDN and CDR2 is FVKESK. The CDR3 is 14 amino acids. The V gene lost 0 bases and the J gene lost 1 base, with 7 bases spanning the gap. CDR3 bases: TGTGCCAGCAGCCAAGATCTACAGTCCTACGAGCAGTACTTC. Its translation is CASSQDLQSYEQYF.